This TCR beta chain was sequenced in a study of early T cells in non-severe SARS-CoV-2 infection (dated by TCRdb to the early 2020s). The study in broad terms: Bulk RNA from unsorted whole blood was used for TCR sequencing, so alpha and beta chains could not be paired. The paper as a whole reports these results and caveats: VDJdb matching was skewed toward anti-spike CD8 responses and likely underestimated virus-specific expansions by missing private and CD4 specificities.

This clonotype came up many times. No cognate antigen has been identified for it. No base qualities exist here, and no much larger clone lies one base off it. Preparation of the library involved 5' RACE. These reads were obtained on a NextSeq 500. To correct for sequencing error and PCR bias, the TCR library protocol tagged individual cDNA molecules with unique molecular identifiers. Sequencing covered both TCR alpha and beta chains, and within each sample the abundances of alpha and beta sequences were tightly co-correlated. As for the original processing: V gene, J gene and CDR3 annotation of TCR sequences was performed with Decombinator V4. TCRs were defined as expanded if a significant change between any two time points was detected under a Poisson model with p below 0.0001. TCR abundances were normalised to the total number of TCRs sequenced per sample and expressed as counts per million. MAIT TCRs were defined by TRAV1-2 paired with TRAJ12, TRAJ20 or TRAJ33, and iNKT TCRs by TRAV10 paired with TRAJ18. A search of VDJdb, accessed on 1 November 2021, was run for TCRs annotated to CMV, EBV and SARS-CoV-2, with TCRs annotated for multiple antigens excluded. TCRdb reanalyzed the raw reads on its own, using fastp at Q25 for trimming and MiXCR for clone calling, and kept in-frame beta chains. Each entry is one CDR3 protein sequence, shown with its most common DNA and genes. The V and J calls and clone size come from TCRdb's table, not from the authors' own analysis. The sample table lists about 50,000 distinct CDR3 sequences, about 6% of them with a count of one. The ten largest make up 2.8% of the sample.

Compared with germline, V lacks 5 bases and J lacks 5 bases; bases without a gene match: 6. The germline V gene supplies CDR1 SGHTA and CDR2 FQGNSA. Its CDR3 holds 15 amino acids, cysteine through phenylalanine. The CDR3 DNA has 45 bases and is translated from base 1. The study was a case-control design nested within a healthcare worker cohort in London, UK, with weekly nasopharyngeal swab PCR tests and blood sampling. Healthcare workers were recruited during the week of the UK lockdown, between 23 and 31 March 2020, and followed weekly for up to roughly 15 weeks. The sequences come from whole blood, collected at baseline. The TCR comes from an adult who was a healthcare worker with PCR-confirmed SARS-CoV-2 infection or an uninfected control (not recorded which). Recombination connected TRBV7-2 to TRBJ2-1; the central 10 bases match TRBD2. DNA sequence: TGTGCCAGCAGCATTGGGACTAGCGCCAACAATGAGCAGTTCTTC. It encodes CASSIGTSANNEQFF.